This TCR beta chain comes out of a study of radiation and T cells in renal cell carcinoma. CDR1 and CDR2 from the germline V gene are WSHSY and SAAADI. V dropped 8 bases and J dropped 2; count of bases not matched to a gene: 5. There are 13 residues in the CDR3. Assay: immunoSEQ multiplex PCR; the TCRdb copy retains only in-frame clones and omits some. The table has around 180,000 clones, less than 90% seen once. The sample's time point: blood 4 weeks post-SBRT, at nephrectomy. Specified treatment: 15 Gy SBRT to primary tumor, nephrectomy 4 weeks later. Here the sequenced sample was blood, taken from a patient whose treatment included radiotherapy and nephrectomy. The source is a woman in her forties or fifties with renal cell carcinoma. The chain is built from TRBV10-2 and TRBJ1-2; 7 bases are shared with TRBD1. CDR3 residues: CASLAQGNYGYTF. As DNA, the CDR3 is TGCGCCAGCCTAGCACAGGGGAACTATGGCTACACCTTC.